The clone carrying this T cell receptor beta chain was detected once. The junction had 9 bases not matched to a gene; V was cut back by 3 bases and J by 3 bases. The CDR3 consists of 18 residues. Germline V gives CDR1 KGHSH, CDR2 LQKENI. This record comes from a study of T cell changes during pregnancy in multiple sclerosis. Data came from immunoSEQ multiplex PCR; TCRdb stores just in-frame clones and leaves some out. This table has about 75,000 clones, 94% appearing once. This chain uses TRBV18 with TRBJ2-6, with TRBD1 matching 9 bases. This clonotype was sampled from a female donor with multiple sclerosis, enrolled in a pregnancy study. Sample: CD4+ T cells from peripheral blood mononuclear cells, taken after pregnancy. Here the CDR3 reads CASSPPGQGSGGANVLTF. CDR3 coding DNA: TGTGCCAGCTCACCTCCGGGACAGGGCTCCGGTGGGGCCAACGTCCTGACTTTC.